This TCR beta chain came from a study of shared clonotypes between healthy human individuals. Trimming removed 4 bases from V and 1 base from J; junction bases left unmatched: 4. There are 15 residues in the CDR3. Per the germline V gene, CDR1 is KGHSH and CDR2 is LQKENI. This clone appeared once. This table comes from immunoSEQ multiplex PCR, and its TCRdb copy is limited to in-frame clones, with some not included. The data hold under 650,000 clones, with 90% to 97% observed a single time. The receptor was isolated from a woman aged 25 to 45 in good health. Sequencing used naive CD4+ T cells sorted from blood. The sample's subset: CD45RA+ positively selected. This chain connects TRBV18 to TRBJ2-7, with 10 bases lining up with TRBD2. The CDR3 bases are TGTGCCAGCTCACAGACTAGCGGGCAATCCTACGAGCAGTACTTC. Its protein is CASSQTSGQSYEQYF. Full variable domain (rest looked up from reference TRBV18 and TRBJ2-7): NAGVMQNPRHLVRRRGQEARLRCSPMKGHSHVYWYRQLPEEGLKFMVYLQKENIIDESGMPKERFSAEFPKEGPSILRIQQVVRGDSAAYFCASSQTSGQSYEQYFGPGTRLTVT.